The clone carrying this T cell receptor beta chain was counted ten times or more. This record comes from a study of blood T cells in healthy people across ages. Through a sample-barcoded 5' primer and a J-beta primer mix, a second PCR was run for roughly 6 to 11 cycles. TCRdb reprocessed the 5' RACE reads with MiXCR, giving one entry per CDR3 protein. The sample has about 930,000 distinct CDR3 sequences, around 29% seen once. These sequences were also reported in another study, on T cells of mothers and their children. From that study: Addition of sample barcodes and 2-4 random nucleotides occurred through the M1S primer of the second PCR. Reads obtained per mother exceeded 10 million TCR beta CDR3 reads, with several million obtained per child. Related mother-child pairs showed slightly, non-significantly higher overlap than unrelated pairs.

The receptor was isolated from a woman between 35 and 50 years old in good health. The specimen sequenced was blood.

CDR3 coding DNA: TGTGCCAGCAGTCCGGCGCCTAGCTCCTACAATGAGCAGTTCTTC. Its translation is CASSPAPSSYNEQFF. The genes are TRBV28 and TRBJ2-1, with no clear D. The CDR3 has 15 amino acids. Germline V CDR1 and CDR2: MDHEN, SYDVKM. Deletions cut 5 bases from V and 0 bases from J, with 11 bases between.